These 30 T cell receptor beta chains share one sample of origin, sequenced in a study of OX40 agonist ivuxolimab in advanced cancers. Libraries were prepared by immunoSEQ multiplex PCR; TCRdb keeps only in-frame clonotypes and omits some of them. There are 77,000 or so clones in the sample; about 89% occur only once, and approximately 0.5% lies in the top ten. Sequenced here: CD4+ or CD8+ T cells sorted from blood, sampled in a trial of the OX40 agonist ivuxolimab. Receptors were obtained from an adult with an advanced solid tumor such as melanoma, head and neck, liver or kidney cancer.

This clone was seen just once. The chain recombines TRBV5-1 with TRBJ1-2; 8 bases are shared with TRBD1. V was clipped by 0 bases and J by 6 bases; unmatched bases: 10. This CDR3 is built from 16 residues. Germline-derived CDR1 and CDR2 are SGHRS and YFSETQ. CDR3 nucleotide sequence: TGCGCCAGCAGCTTGGTTGAGGGCAGGGGGCGACATGGCTACACCTTC. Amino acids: CASSLVEGRGRHGYTF. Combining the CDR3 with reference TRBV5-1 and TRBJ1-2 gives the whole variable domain KAGVTQTPRYLIKTRGQQVTLSCSPISGHRSVSWYQQTPGQGLQFLFEYFSETQRNKGNFPGRFSGRQFSNSRSEMNVSTLELGDSALYLCASSLVEGRGRHGYTFGSGTRLTVV.

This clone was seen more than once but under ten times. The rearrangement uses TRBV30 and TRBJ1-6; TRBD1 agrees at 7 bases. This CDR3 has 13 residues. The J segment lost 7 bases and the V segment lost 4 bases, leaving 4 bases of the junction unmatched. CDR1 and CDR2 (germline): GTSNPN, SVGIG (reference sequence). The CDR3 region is CAWKGTANSPLHF. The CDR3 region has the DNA TGTGCCTGGAAGGGGACAGCCAATTCACCCCTCCACTTT.

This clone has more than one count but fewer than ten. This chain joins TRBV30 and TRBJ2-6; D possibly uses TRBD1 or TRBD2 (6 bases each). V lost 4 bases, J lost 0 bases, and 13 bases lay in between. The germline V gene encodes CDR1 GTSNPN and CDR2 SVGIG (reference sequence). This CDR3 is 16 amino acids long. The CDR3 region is CAWKPGAYSGANVLTF. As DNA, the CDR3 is TGTGCCTGGAAGCCGGGGGCCTACTCTGGGGCCAACGTCCTGACTTTC.

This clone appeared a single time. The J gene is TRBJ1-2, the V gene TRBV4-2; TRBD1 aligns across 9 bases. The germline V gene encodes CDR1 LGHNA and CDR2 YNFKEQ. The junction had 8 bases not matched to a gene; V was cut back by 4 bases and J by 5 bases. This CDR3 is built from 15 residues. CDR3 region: CASSLEDRGLYGYTF. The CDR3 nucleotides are TGTGCCAGCAGCCTGGAGGACAGGGGCTTGTATGGCTACACCTTC.

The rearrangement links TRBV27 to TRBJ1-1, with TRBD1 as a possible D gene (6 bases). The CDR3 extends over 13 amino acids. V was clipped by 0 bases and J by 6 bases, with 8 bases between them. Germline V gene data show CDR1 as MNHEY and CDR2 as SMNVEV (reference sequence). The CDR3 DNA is TGTGCCAGCAGTTTATCAGGGGGAGCTGAAGCTTTCTTT. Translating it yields CASSLSGGAEAFF.

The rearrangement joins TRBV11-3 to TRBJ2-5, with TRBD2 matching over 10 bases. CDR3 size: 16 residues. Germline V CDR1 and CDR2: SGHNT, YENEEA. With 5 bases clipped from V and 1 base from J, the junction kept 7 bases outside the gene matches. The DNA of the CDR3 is TGTGCCAGCAGCCGCCGACTAGCGGGCTCCCAAGAGACCCAGTACTTC. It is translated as CASSRRLAGSQETQYF.

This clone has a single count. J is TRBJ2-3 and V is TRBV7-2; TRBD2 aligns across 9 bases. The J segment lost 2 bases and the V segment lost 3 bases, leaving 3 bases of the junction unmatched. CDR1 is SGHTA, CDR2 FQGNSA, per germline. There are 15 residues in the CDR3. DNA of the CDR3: TGTGCCAGCAGCTTGAGCGGGGGGTCCACAGATACGCAGTATTTT. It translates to CASSLSGGSTDTQYF. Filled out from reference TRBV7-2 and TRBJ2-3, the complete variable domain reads GAGVSQSPSNKVTEKGKDVELRCDPISGHTALYWYRQSLGQGLEFLIYFQGNSAPDKSGLPSDRFSAERTGGSVSTLTIQRTQQEDSAVYLCASSLSGGSTDTQYFGPGTRLTVL.

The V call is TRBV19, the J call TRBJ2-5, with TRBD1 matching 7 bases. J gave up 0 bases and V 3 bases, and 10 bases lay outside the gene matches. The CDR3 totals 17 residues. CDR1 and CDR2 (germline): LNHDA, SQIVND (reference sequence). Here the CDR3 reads CASSIGRGLGYQETQYF. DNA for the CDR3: TGTGCCAGTAGTATCGGCAGGGGGTTAGGGTACCAAGAGACCCAGTACTTC.

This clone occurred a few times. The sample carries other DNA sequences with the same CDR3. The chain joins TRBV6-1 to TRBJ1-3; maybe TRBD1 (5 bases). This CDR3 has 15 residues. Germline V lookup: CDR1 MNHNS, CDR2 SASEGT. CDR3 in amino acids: CVISPGRSSGNTIYF. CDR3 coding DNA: TGTGTCATATCCCCGGGACGGTCCTCTGGAAACACCATATATTTT.

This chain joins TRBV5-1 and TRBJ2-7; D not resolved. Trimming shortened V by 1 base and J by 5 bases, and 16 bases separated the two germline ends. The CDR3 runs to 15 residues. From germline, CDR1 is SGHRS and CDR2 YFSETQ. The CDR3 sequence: CASSLLGRAFDEQYF. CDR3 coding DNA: TGCGCCAGCAGCTTGTTAGGTAGGGCCTTTGACGAGCAGTACTTC.

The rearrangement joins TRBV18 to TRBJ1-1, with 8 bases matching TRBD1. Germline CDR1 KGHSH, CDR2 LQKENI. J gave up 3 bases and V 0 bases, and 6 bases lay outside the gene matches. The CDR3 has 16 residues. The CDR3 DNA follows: TGTGCCAGCTCACCACCGCAGGGGGCATCGGACACTGAAGCTTTCTTT. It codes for CASSPPQGASDTEAFF.

CDR3 sequence: CASSFSSVRGETQYF. The CDR3 nucleotides read TGTGCCAGCAGCTTTTCTAGTGTTCGAGGAGAGACCCAGTACTTC. The rearrangement joins TRBV7-2 to TRBJ2-5, with D unclear. The CDR3 totals 15 residues. Germline CDR1 reads SGHTA; CDR2 reads FQGNSA. V was shortened by 3 bases and J by 4 bases, with 15 bases between the two germline ends.

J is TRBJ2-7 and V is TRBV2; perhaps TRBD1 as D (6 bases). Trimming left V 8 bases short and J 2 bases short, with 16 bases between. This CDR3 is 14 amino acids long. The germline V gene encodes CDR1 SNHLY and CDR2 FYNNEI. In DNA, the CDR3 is TGTGCCAGCCTTTCCGCAGGGGAGACCTACGAGCAGTACTTC. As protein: CASLSAGETYEQYF.

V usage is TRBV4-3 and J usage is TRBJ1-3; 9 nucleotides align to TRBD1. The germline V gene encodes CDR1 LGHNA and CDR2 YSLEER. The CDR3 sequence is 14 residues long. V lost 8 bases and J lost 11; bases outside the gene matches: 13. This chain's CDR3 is CASGGQGRNAPIYF. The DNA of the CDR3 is TGCGCCAGCGGAGGACAGGGGCGCAATGCGCCCATATATTTT.

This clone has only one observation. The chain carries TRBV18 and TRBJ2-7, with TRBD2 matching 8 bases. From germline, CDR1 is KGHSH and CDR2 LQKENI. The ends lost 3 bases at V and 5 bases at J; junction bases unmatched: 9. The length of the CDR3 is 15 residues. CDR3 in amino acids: CASSPPGLASHEQYF. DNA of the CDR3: TGTGCCAGCTCACCTCCAGGACTAGCTAGCCACGAGCAGTACTTC.

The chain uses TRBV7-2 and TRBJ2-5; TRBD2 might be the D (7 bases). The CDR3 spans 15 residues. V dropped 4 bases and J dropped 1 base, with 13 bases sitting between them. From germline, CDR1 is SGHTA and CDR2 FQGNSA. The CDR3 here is CASSWGGRIQETQYF. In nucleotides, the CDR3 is TGTGCCAGCAGCTGGGGGGGCCGGATCCAAGAGACCCAGTACTTC.

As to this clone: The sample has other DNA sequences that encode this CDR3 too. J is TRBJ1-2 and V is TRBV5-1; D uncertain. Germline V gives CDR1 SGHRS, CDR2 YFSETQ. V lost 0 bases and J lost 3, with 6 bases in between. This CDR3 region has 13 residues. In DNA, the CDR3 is TGCGCCAGCAGCTTGGGGGGTGACTATGGCTACACCTTC. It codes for CASSLGGDYGYTF.

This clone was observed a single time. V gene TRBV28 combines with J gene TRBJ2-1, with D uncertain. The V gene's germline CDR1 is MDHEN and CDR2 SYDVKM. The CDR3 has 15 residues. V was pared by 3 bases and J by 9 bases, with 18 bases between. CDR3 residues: CASSFPGPQRSEQFF. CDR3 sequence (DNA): TGTGCCAGCAGTTTCCCCGGGCCCCAACGGAGTGAGCAGTTCTTC.

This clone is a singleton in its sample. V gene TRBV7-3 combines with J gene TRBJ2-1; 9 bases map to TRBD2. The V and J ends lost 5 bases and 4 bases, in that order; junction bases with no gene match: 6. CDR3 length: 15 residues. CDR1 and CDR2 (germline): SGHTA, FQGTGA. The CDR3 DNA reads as TGTGCCAGCAGCCCAAGGCTAGCGGGGTACAATGAGCAGTTCTTC. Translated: CASSPRLAGYNEQFF.

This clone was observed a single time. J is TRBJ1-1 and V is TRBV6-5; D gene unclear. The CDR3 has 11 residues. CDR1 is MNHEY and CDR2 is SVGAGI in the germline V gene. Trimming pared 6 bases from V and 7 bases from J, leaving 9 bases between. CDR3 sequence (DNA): TGTGCCAGCAGCGGACTTTTTGAAGCTTTCTTT. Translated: CASSGLFEAFF.

In DNA, the CDR3 is TGTGCCAGCAGTCTGTTGGCTGCAACTAATGAAAAACTGTTTTTT. It specifies CASSLLAATNEKLFF. The chain links TRBV28 to TRBJ1-4; no clear D gene. Trimming took 5 bases from V and 0 from J, leaving 10 bases between them. This CDR3 contains 15 residues. CDR1 is MDHEN, CDR2 SYDVKM, per germline.

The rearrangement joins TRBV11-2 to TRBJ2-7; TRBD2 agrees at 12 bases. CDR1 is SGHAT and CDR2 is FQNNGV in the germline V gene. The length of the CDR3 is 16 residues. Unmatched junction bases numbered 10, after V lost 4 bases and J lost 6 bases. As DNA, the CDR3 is TGTGCCAGCAGCTCAACCTCCGGGACTAGCGGGCTCGAGCAGTACTTC. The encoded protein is CASSSTSGTSGLEQYF.

The CDR3 nucleotides read TGTGCCTGGAAATTGGTGGGGCAGGGGGGAGCTTTCTTT. Translating it yields CAWKLVGQGGAFF. V gene TRBV30 combines with J gene TRBJ1-1; TRBD1 agrees at 7 bases. CDR3 length equals 13 residues. V gave up 4 bases and J gave up 10 bases; unmatched junction bases: 12. Germline-derived CDR1 and CDR2 are GTSNPN and SVGIG (reference sequence).

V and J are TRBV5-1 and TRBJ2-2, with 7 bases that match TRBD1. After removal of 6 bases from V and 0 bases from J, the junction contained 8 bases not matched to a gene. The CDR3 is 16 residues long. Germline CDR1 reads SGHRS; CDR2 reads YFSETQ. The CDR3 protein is CASTLQGMTNTGELFF. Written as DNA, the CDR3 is TGCGCCAGCACTTTACAGGGGATGACGAACACCGGGGAGCTGTTTTTT.

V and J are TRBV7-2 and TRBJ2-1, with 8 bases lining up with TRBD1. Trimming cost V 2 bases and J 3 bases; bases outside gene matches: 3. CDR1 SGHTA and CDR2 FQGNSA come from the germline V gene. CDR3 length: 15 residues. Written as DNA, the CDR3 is TGTGCCAGCAGCTTATGGACAGGGATCTACAATGAGCAGTTCTTC. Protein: CASSLWTGIYNEQFF.

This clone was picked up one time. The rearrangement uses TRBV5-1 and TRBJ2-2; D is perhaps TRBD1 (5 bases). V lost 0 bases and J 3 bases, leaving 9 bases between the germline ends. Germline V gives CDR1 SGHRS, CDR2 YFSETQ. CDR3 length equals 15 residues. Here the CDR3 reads CASSLGTIDTGELFF. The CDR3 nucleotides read TGCGCCAGCAGCTTGGGGACAATAGACACCGGGGAGCTGTTTTTT.

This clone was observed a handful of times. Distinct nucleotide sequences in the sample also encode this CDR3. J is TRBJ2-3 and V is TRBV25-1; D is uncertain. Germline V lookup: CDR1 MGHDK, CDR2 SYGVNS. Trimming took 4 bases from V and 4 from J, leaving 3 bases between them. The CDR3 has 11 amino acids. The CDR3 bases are TGTGCCAGCAGTGTTGCAGATACGCAGTATTTT. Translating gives CASSVADTQYF.

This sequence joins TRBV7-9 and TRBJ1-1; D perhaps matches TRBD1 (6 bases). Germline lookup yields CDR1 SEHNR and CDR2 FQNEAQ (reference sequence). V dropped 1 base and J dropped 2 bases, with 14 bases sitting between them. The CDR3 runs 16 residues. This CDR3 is CASSLGGDRPNTEAFF. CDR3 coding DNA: TGTGCCAGCAGCTTAGGCGGCGACAGGCCAAACACTGAAGCTTTCTTT.

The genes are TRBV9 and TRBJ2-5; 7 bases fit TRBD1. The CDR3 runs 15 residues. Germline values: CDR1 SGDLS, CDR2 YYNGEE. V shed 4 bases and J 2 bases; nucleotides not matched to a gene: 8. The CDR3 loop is CASSPRRGPQETQYF. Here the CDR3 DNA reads TGTGCCAGCAGCCCCCGTAGGGGGCCACAAGAGACCCAGTACTTC.

In nucleotides, the CDR3 is TGTGCCAGCTTCCCGGGGGTCGTTAATGAAAAACTGTTTTTT. It encodes CASFPGVVNEKLFF. This sequence joins TRBV28 and TRBJ1-4; a possible D gene is TRBD1 (5 bases). V lost 8 bases to trimming and J lost 4 bases, with 14 bases between them. The CDR3 sequence is 14 residues long. Germline V gives CDR1 MDHEN, CDR2 SYDVKM. The full variable domain, with the rest looked up from reference TRBV28 and TRBJ1-4, is DVKVTQSSRYLVKRTGEKVFLECVQDMDHENMFWYRQDPGLGLRLIYFSYDVKMKEKGDIPEGYSVSREKKERFSLILESASTNQTSMYLCASFPGVVNEKLFFGSGTQLSVL.